This T cell receptor beta chain was found in a study of blood T cell repertoires in COVID-19. Whole-study context: Acute and convalescent COVID-19 specimens originated in the United States, Italy and Spain. The cDNA or gDNA used as material had been derived from T cells, B-cell-depleted T cells, or PBMCs.

As processed by the authors: Scientists estimated how many nucleated cells there were by amplifying reference gene primers. Method: immunoSEQ multiplex PCR; TCRdb's copy keeps in-frame clones and lacks some. The V and J calls and clone size are taken from that table; D and trimming were inferred from the DNA. The repertoire includes under 150,000 clones, about 85% of them detected once, and 8% to 10% sits in the top ten. V lost 3 bases and J 6 bases, leaving 19 bases between the germline ends. The CDR3 has 16 amino acids. Germline lookup yields CDR1 SGHTA and CDR2 FQGNSA. The chain links TRBV7-2 to TRBJ2-3; TRBD1 might be the D (5 bases). The origin of this receptor is a man aged 40-50 years with active or convalescent COVID-19. Sequenced: peripheral blood. The DNA for the CDR3 is TGTGCCAGCAGCTTTACTTCGACAGTTCGTTCGGATACGCAGTATTTT. Translation: CASSFTSTVRSDTQYF.